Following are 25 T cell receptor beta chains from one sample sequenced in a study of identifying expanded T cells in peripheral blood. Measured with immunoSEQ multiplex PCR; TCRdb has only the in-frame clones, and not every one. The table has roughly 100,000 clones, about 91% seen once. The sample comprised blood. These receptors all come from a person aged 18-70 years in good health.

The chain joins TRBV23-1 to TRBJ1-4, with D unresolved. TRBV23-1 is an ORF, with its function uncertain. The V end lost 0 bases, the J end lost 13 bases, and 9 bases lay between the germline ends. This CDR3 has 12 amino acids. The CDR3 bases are TGCGCCAGCAGTCAATCCCCTCGGAGACTGTTTTTT. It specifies CASSQSPRRLFF.

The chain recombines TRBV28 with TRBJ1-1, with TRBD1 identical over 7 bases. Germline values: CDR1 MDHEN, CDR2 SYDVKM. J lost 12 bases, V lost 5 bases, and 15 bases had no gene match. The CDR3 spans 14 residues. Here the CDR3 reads CASSLRRGREGSFF. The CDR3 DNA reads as TGTGCCAGCAGTCTAAGGAGGGGGCGAGAAGGGTCTTTCTTT.

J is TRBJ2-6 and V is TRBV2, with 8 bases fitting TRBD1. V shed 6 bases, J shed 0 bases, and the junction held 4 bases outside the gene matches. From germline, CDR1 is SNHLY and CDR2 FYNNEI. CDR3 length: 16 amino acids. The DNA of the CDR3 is TGTGCCAGCAGATGGGACAGGTCCTCTGGGGCCAACGTCCTGACTTTC. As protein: CASRWDRSSGANVLTF.

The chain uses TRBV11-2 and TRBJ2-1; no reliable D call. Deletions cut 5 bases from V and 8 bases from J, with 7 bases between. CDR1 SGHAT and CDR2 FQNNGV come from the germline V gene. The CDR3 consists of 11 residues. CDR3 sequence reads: CASSRTDEQFF. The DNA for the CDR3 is TGTGCCAGCAGCCGTACCGATGAGCAGTTCTTC.

CDR3 sequence: CASSLVDGFSSYEQYF. The CDR3 region has the DNA TGTGCCAGCAGCTTAGTGGACGGATTTAGCTCCTACGAGCAGTACTTC. The chain couples TRBV7-9 to TRBJ2-7; no definite D call. This CDR3 contains 16 residues. V lost 1 base, J lost 0 bases, and 13 bases lay in between. CDR1 is SEHNR, CDR2 FQNEAQ, per germline (reference sequence).

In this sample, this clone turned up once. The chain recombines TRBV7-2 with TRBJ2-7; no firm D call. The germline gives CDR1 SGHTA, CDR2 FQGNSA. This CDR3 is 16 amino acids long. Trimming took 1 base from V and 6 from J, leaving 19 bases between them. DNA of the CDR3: TGTGCCAGCAGCTTAGGCTCGGTTTTAGCCTATTCCGAGCAGTACTTC. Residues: CASSLGSVLAYSEQYF.

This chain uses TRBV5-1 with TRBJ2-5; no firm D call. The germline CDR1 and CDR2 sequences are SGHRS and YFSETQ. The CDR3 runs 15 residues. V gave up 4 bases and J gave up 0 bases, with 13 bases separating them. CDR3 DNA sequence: TGCGCCAGCAGCAGCGTCCGGACGGACCAAGAGACCCAGTACTTC. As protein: CASSSVRTDQETQYF.

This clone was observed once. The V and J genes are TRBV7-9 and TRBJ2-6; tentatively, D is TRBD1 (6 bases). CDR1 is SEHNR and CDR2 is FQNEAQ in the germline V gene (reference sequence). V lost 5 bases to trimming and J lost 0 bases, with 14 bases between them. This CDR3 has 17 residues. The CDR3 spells CASSVRQALSGANVLTF. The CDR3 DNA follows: TGTGCCAGCAGCGTGCGACAGGCTCTCTCTGGGGCCAACGTCCTGACTTTC.

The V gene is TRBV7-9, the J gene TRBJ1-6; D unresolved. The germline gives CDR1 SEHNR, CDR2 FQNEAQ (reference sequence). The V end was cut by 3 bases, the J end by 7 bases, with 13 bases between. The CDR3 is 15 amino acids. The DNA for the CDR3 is TGTGCCAGCAGCTTGAGCGGTTCAATCAATTCACCCCTCCACTTT. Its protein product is CASSLSGSINSPLHF.

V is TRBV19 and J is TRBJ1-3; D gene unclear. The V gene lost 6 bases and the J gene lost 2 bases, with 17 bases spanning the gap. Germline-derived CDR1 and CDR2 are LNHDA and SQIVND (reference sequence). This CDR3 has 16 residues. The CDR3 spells CASRSSPGKTGNTIYF. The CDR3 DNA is TGTGCCAGTAGATCCAGTCCGGGGAAGACTGGAAACACCATATATTTT. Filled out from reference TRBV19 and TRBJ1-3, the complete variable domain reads DGGITQSPKYLFRKEGQNVTLSCEQNLNHDAMYWYRQDPGQGLRLIYYSQIVNDFQKGDIAEGYSVSREKKESFPLTVTSAQKNPTAFYLCASRSSPGKTGNTIYFGEGSWLTVV.

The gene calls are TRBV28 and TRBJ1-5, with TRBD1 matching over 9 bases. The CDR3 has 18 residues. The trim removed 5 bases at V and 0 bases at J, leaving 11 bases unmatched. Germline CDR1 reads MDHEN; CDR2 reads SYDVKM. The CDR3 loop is CASSPGQGILYSNQPQHF. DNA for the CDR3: TGTGCCAGCAGTCCAGGACAGGGGATTCTGTATAGCAATCAGCCCCAGCATTTT.

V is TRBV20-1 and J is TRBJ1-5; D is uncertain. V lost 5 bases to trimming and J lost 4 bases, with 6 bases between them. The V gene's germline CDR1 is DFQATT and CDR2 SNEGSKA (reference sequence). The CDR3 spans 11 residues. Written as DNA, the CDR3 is TGCAGTGCTGGCTTGAATCAGCCCCAGCATTTT. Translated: CSAGLNQPQHF.

This CDR3 is CASSFRPGETQYF. CDR3 nucleotide sequence: TGTGCCAGCAGCTTCCGACCGGGGGAGACCCAGTACTTC. V is TRBV7-2 and J is TRBJ2-5, with D perhaps TRBD2 (5 bases). The CDR3 runs to 13 residues. Germline CDR1 is SGHTA and CDR2 is FQGNSA. The V and J ends lost 3 bases and 5 bases respectively, with 10 bases between them.

This chain's CDR3 is CASSPLGAGRGNYGYTF. In DNA form, the CDR3 reads TGTGCCAGCAGCCCACTAGGGGCAGGAAGGGGTAACTATGGCTACACCTTC. The V and J genes are TRBV7-9 and TRBJ1-2, with D perhaps TRBD1 (5 bases). Germline V gives CDR1 SEHNR, CDR2 FQNEAQ (reference sequence). Trimming took 5 bases from V and 1 from J, leaving 20 bases between them. This CDR3 has 17 amino acids.

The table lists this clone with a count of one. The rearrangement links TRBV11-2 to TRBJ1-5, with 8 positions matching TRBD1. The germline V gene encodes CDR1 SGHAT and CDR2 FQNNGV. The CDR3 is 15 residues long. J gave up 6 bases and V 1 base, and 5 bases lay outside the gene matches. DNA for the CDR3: TGTGCCAGCAGCTTAGGGGGACAGGTGGGTCAGCCCCAGCATTTT. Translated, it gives CASSLGGQVGQPQHF.

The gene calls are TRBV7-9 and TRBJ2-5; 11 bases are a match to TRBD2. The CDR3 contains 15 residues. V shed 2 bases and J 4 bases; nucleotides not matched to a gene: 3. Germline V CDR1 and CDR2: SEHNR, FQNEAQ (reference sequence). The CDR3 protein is CASSLSGLAGETQYF. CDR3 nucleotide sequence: TGTGCCAGCAGCTTATCTGGACTAGCGGGAGAGACCCAGTACTTC. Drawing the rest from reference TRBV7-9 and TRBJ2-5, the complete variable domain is DTGVSQNPRHKITKRGQNVTFRCDPISEHNRLYWYRQTLGQGPEFLTYFQNEAQLEKSRLLSDRFSAERPKGSFSTLEIQRTEQGDSAMYLCASSLSGLAGETQYFGPGTRLLVL.

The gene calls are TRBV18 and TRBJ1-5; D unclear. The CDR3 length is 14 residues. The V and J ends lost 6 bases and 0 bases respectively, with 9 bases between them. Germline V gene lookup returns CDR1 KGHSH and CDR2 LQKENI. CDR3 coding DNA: TGTGCCAGCTCCCTCGGAGTTAGCAATCAGCCCCAGCATTTT. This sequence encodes CASSLGVSNQPQHF.

The CDR3 spells CASTHARQGNTEAFF. The CDR3 DNA is TGTGCCAGTACCCATGCGAGACAGGGGAACACTGAAGCTTTCTTT. The V gene is TRBV19, the J gene TRBJ1-1, with 7 bases matching TRBD1. The germline V gene has CDR1 LNHDA and CDR2 SQIVND (reference sequence). Germline trimming cut 7 bases from V and 1 base from J; bases unmatched to any gene: 9. The CDR3 consists of 15 residues.

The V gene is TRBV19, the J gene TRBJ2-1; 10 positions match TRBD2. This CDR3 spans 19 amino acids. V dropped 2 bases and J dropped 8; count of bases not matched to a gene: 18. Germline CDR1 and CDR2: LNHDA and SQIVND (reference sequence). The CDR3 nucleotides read TGTGCCAGTAGTATATATCTGAGCGGGAGGGCCGGTGCGGAGCATGAGCAGTTCTTC. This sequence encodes CASSIYLSGRAGAEHEQFF.

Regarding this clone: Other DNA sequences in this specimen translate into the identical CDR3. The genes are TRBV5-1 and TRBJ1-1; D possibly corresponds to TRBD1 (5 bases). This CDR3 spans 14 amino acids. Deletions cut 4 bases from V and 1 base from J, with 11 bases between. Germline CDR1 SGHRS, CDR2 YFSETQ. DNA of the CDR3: TGCGCCAGCAGCCTTGGGACGGCGAACACTGAAGCTTTCTTT. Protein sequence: CASSLGTANTEAFF.

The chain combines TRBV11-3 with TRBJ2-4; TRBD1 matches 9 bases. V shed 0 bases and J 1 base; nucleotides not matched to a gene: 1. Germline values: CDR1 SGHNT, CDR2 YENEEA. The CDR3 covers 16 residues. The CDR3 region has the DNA TGTGCCAGCAGCTTAGAAGGGACAGGGGCCAAAAACATTCAGTACTTC. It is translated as CASSLEGTGAKNIQYF.

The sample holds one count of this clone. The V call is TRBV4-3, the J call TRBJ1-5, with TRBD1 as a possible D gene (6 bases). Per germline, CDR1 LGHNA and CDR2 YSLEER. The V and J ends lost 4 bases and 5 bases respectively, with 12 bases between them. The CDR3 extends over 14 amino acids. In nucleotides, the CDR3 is TGCGCCAGCAGCCTAGGACAGAGTTATCAGCCCCAGCATTTT. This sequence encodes CASSLGQSYQPQHF.

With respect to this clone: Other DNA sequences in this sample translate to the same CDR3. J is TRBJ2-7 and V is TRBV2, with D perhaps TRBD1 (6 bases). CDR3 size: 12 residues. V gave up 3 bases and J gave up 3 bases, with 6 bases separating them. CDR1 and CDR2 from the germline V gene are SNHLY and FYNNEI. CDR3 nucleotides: TGTGCCAGCAGTGACAGGGGCTACGAGCAGTACTTC. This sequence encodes CASSDRGYEQYF. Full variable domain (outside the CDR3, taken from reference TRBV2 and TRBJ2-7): EPEVTQTPSHQVTQMGQEVILRCVPISNHLYFYWYRQILGQKVEFLVSFYNNEISEKSEIFDDQFSVERPDGSNFTLKIRSTKLEDSAMYFCASSDRGYEQYFGPGTRLTVT.

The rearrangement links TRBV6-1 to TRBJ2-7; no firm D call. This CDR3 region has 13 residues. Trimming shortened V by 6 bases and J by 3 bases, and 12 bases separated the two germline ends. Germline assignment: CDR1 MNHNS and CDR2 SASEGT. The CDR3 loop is CASRASGNYEQYF. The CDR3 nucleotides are TGTGCCAGCAGAGCCTCTGGGAACTACGAGCAGTACTTC.

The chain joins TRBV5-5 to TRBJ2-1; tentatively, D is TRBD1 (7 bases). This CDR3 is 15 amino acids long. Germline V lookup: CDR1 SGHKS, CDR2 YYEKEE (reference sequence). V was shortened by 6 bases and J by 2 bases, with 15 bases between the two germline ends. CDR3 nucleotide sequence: TGTGCCAGCATCTCTCAGGGGGGAGCCTACAATGAGCAGTTCTTC. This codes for CASISQGGAYNEQFF.